This TCR beta chain was observed in a study of blood T cell repertoires in COVID-19. V was shortened by 2 bases and J by 8 bases, with 7 bases between the two germline ends. This CDR3 has 12 amino acids. CDR1 is MNHNY, CDR2 SVGAGI, per germline (reference sequence). This clone showed up just once. TCRdb's copy holds only in-frame clones and misses some; the assay was immunoSEQ multiplex PCR. The table has 55,000 to 60,000 clones, roughly 84% seen once. This TCR derives from a man between 65 and 79 years old with active COVID-19. V and J are TRBV6-6 and TRBJ2-1; D is unresolved. Input material: peripheral blood. CDR3 sequence (DNA): TGTGCCAGCAGTTACCGTCAGGATGAGCAGTTCTTC. Its translation: CASSYRQDEQFF.